The rows below give T cell receptor beta chains drawn from one sample of a study of T cell changes during pregnancy in multiple sclerosis. Profiling relied on immunoSEQ multiplex PCR, and the TCRdb table lists in-frame clones only, not all of them. This sample has more than 40,000 clones, with roughly nine tenths found just once. Sequencing was performed on CD4+ T cells from peripheral blood mononuclear cells, taken in the first trimester of pregnancy. All receptors derive from a female donor with multiple sclerosis, enrolled in a pregnancy study. Both conserved end residues are part of each CDR3. D genes are given only for firm matches. Clone size is stated in some rows and not others, as once, few, many or a class when expanded.

>NA|TRBV19|TRBD1|14|TRBJ1-2
TGTGCCAGTAGGGGACAGGAGAGGTACTATGGCTACACCTTC
CASRGQERYYGYTF
>NA|TRBV5-1|TRBD2|17|TRBJ2-7
TGCGCCAGCAGCTTGGAGATTGGAGCGGGAGCCCCCTACGAGCAGTACTTC
CASSLEIGAGAPYEQYF
>few|TRBV7-9|NA|13|TRBJ2-7
TGTGCCAGCACCCACGGGGCGGGGGCCGAGCAGTACTTC
CASTHGAGAEQYF
>NA|TRBV10-3|NA|14|TRBJ2-7
TGTGCCATCAGTGAGTCCGGGATGTCTTACGAGCAGTACTTC
CAISESGMSYEQYF
>NA|TRBV5-4|NA|15|TRBJ2-7
TGTGCCAGCAAAGATCTTGAGGGCGGGAATTTGGAGCAGTACTTC
CASKDLEGGNLEQYF
>NA|TRBV5-1|TRBD2|15|TRBJ2-3
TGCGCCAGCAGCACCTCACTAGCGACGCACCTTACGCAGTATTTT
CASSTSLATHLTQYF
>NA|TRBV7-9|TRBD2|12|TRBJ2-1
TGTGCCAGCAGCCTCACTAGCGGGAACCAGTTCTTC
CASSLTSGNQFF
>NA|TRBV10-3|TRBD2|19|TRBJ2-4
TGTGCCATCAGTGAGTTCGGACAGGGGACTAGCGGGAGGGAAAACATTCAGTACTTC
CAISEFGQGTSGRENIQYF
>NA|TRBV11-2|NA|14|TRBJ1-5
TGTGCCAGCAGCTTAGATCAGCGAAATCAGCCCCAGCATTTT
CASSLDQRNQPQHF
>NA|TRBV28|TRBD1|14|TRBJ1-1
TGTGCCACGGAGACAGGGCCCCTGAACACTGAAGCTTTCTTT
CATETGPLNTEAFF
>NA|TRBV7-9|TRBD1|14|TRBJ2-1
TGTGCCAGCAGCCGGGGACAGACCTACAATGAGCAGTTCTTC
CASSRGQTYNEQFF
>NA|TRBV28|NA|12|TRBJ1-1
TGTGCCAGCAAGAGTATGAACACTGAAGCTTTCTTT
CASKSMNTEAFF
>NA|TRBV4-2|NA|17|TRBJ2-2
TGTGCCAGCAGCCAAGAGGGCGACAGCGCGAACACCGGGGAGCTGTTTTTT
CASSQEGDSANTGELFF
>NA|TRBV5-1|TRBD2|16|TRBJ2-2
TGCGCCAGCAGCTTGGTTGCGGGAGAGGGCACCGGGGAGCTGTTTTTT
CASSLVAGEGTGELFF
>NA|TRBV2|TRBD2|14|TRBJ2-5
TGTGCCAGCAGTGAAAGTACTAGCGGGAGGACCCAGTACTTC
CASSESTSGRTQYF
>NA|TRBV19|TRBD2|16|TRBJ2-1
TGTGCCAGTAGTTGGTCAAGCGGGACTCTCATAAATGAGCAGTTCTTC
CASSWSSGTLINEQFF
>NA|TRBV6-5|NA|14|TRBJ2-3
TGTGCCAGCAGCAGCCGCGGAGGCACAGATACGCAGTATTTT
CASSSRGGTDTQYF
>once|TRBV9|TRBD2|15|TRBJ2-2
TGTGCCAGCAGCGCCGGGACTAGCGATACCGGGGAGCTGTTTTTT
CASSAGTSDTGELFF
>NA|TRBV5-1|NA|11|TRBJ2-1
TGCGCCAGCAGACACGGGACAGAGCAGTTCTTC
CASRHGTEQFF
>NA|TRBV5-1|TRBD1|16|TRBJ2-2
TGCGCCAGCAGCCTCTCGGACAGGACGAACACCGGGGAGCTGTTTTTT
CASSLSDRTNTGELFF
>NA|TRBV5-1|TRBD1|16|TRBJ1-2
TGCGCCAGCAGCTCGCTCGGACCGGGGACAGGAGATGGCTACACCTTC
CASSSLGPGTGDGYTF
>NA|TRBV4-3|NA|13|TRBJ2-7
TGCGCCAGCAGCCGGACAGTCTCCTACGAGCAGTACTTC
CASSRTVSYEQYF
>NA|TRBV5-4|NA|13|TRBJ1-6
TGTGCCAGCAGCTTGGAGCCCATGCCACCCCTCCACTTT
CASSLEPMPPLHF
>NA|TRBV27|TRBD2|15|TRBJ2-7
TGTGCCAGCCATACTCTAACTAGCGGGAGCTACGAGCAGTACTTC
CASHTLTSGSYEQYF
>NA|TRBV7-2|TRBD2|17|TRBJ2-3
TGTGCCAGCAGCTTACTAGGACTAGCGGGAGACACAGATACGCAGTATTTT
CASSLLGLAGDTDTQYF
>NA|TRBV9|NA|15|TRBJ1-1
TGTGCCAGCAGCGCTAATACAGGGCCGAACACTGAAGCTTTCTTT
CASSANTGPNTEAFF
>NA|TRBV6-5|NA|16|TRBJ1-2
TGTGCCAGCAGTTACTCGAGTAGCGCCAACTACTATGGCTACACCTTC
CASSYSSSANYYGYTF
>NA|TRBV19|TRBD2|15|TRBJ2-2
TGTGCCAGTACTCCCGGGACTAGGAACACCGGGGAGCTGTTTTTT
CASTPGTRNTGELFF
>NA|TRBV19|NA|14|TRBJ2-2
TGTGCCAGTAGTACCTTTACAGACGCCGGGGAGCTGTTTTTT
CASSTFTDAGELFF
>NA|TRBV28|NA|12|TRBJ2-1
TGTGCCAGCAGTTCCCGTACCAGGGAACAGTTCTTC
CASSSRTREQFF
>NA|TRBV6-1|NA|13|TRBJ2-7
TGTGCCAGCAGTACCCAGCGGTCCTACGAGCAGTACTTC
CASSTQRSYEQYF
>NA|TRBV28|NA|14|TRBJ2-7
TGTGCCAGCAGCAACCAAGACAGCTCCTACGAGCAGTACTTC
CASSNQDSSYEQYF
>NA|TRBV19|NA|13|TRBJ2-7
TGTGCCAGTAGTATTACAGAATTCTACGAGCAGTACTTC
CASSITEFYEQYF
>NA|TRBV18|TRBD2|16|TRBJ2-2
TGTGCCAGCTCACCGGCCAGCGGGAGGAACACCGGGGAGCTGTTTTTT
CASSPASGRNTGELFF
>NA|TRBV5-4|TRBD1|18|TRBJ2-3
TGTGCCAGCGGCGATAAAAGACAGGGCGTTATTAGCACAGATACGCAGTATTTT
CASGDKRQGVISTDTQYF
>NA|TRBV4-3|TRBD2|17|TRBJ2-3
TGCGCCAGCAGCCAAGCGGCTAGCGGGCCACTCACAGATACGCAGTATTTT
CASSQAASGPLTDTQYF
>NA|TRBV5-1|TRBD2|16|TRBJ2-7
TGCGCCAGCAGTCCCGGACTAGCGGGCTTCTCCTACGAGCAGTACTTC
CASSPGLAGFSYEQYF
>NA|TRBV28|TRBD1|15|TRBJ2-7
TGTGCCAGCAGTCGCCTGGACAGGGCTTTAAACGAGCAGTACTTC
CASSRLDRALNEQYF
>NA|TRBV11-2|TRBD1|19|TRBJ1-3
TGTGCCAGCAGCTCGAAGACCGGGACAGAAGATTCCTCTGGAAACACCATATATTTT
CASSSKTGTEDSSGNTIYF
>NA|TRBV5-1|NA|15|TRBJ2-7
TGCGCCAGCAGCTCGCGCGGCCCCTCTTCCTACGAGCAGTACTTC
CASSSRGPSSYEQYF
>NA|TRBV5-1|NA|14|TRBJ2-5
TGCGCCAGCAGCGGGGAAACAGGGACAGAGACCCAGTACTTC
CASSGETGTETQYF
>NA|TRBV18|TRBD1|16|TRBJ2-7
TGTGCCAGCTCACCCCTGGGACAGGCCCTCTCCTACGAGCAGTACTTC
CASSPLGQALSYEQYF
>NA|TRBV14|NA|16|TRBJ2-2
TGTGCCAGCAGCCGAAAGAGGGATCCTGTCACCGGGGAGCTGTTTTTT
CASSRKRDPVTGELFF